The clone carrying this T cell receptor (beta chain) was counted between two and nine times. What it recognizes is unknown. Sequenced with the Oncomine TCR Beta short-read assay was DNA taken from cultured CD4+ T cells. TCRdb analysed the PCR reads with MiXCR anew, one entry per CDR3 protein. Of some 24,000 distinct CDR3 sequences in the sample, roughly 46% were seen once. The data are from a study of vaccination and CD4 T cells after COVID-19. Whole-study context: Convalescents were six males and four females, two of them Hispanic. A CEFX pool, an HIV-1 Nef pool, or no peptide went to control cultures.

Time point noted: late sampling 161 to 241 days after vaccination in a few convalescent patients. The sample's treatment: roughly ten-day PBMC culture with coronavirus spike peptide pools or control peptides (ViraFEST assay). All positive PCR tests were dated between March and December 2020, predating US Alpha, Beta and Delta variants. Germline CDR1 SGHTA, CDR2 FQGNSA. After removal of 5 bases from V and 4 bases from J, the junction contained 10 bases not matched to a gene. This CDR3 region has 15 residues. Study results and limitations: Convalescent patients had a median 86.3% of reactive clones appearing only post-vaccination.

The clonotype originates from a human donor who had recovered from COVID-19. The specimen was CD4+ T cells from blood, cultured in vitro, collected about 7 months after SARS-CoV-2 vaccination. The chain carries TRBV7-2 and TRBJ2-7; TRBD2 matches at 8 bases. The CDR3 nucleotides read TGTGCCAGCAGCCAAACCTGGGGACTAGTTTACGAGCAGTACTTC. The encoded protein is CASSQTWGLVYEQYF.